The clone carrying this T cell receptor beta chain was detected ten times or more. Its antigen is undetermined. CDR3 size: 15 residues. With V trimmed by 6 bases and J by 2 bases, 7 bases remained unmatched. Per the germline V gene, CDR1 is LNHDA and CDR2 is SQIVND (reference sequence). This entry belongs to a study of T cells after yellow fever vaccination. Regarding the study as a whole: Primary-vaccination clones mostly resurfaced post-booster (just under 98% CD4, roughly 90% CD8). A limited proportion of clonotypes was detected within both the CD4 and CD8 compartments.

A process of 5'RACE template switching, which added a universal primer site and UMIs, was used to make TCR cDNA. A single record per CDR3 protein comes from TCRdb applying MiXCR to the 5' RACE reads. The data hold hundreds of thousands of distinct CDR3 sequences, with 3.6% observed a single time. The sequenced sample was PBMCs, obtained on the day of the yellow fever booster vaccination. This chain uses TRBV19 with TRBJ1-5; TRBD1 agrees at 7 bases. This clonotype was obtained from a man younger than 30 who received the YFV17D yellow fever vaccine. CDR3 loop: CASSDRESGNQPQHF. The CDR3 DNA reads TGTGCCAGTAGCGACAGGGAGAGCGGCAATCAGCCCCAGCATTTT.